The clone carrying this T cell receptor (beta chain) was observed a handful of times. Researchers ran the PCR with 60 Vbeta and 13 Jbeta primers. Sequencing was performed with immunoSEQ multiplex PCR; in TCRdb, only in-frame clones are kept and a portion is missing. The sample carries about 94,000 clones, 7.5% to 8.5% recorded once. The data were obtained in a study of cytomegalovirus exposure and HLA in healthy donors. The sequenced sample consisted of PBMCs. This sequence originates from a man in his forties or fifties in good health and CMV-seronegative.

In nucleotides, the CDR3 is TGTGCCAGTAGTATAGGCTTCCAATTAAGGGGGCACGGGGAGACCCAGTACTTC. Its protein is CASSIGFQLRGHGETQYF. The gene calls are TRBV19 and TRBJ2-5; 7 bases map to TRBD1. The trim removed 1 base at V and 5 bases at J, leaving 16 bases unmatched. The CDR3 length is 18 residues. The germline gives CDR1 LNHDA, CDR2 SQIVND (reference sequence).